The clone carrying this TCR beta chain was seen at least ten times. Its specificity is not known. This specimen comes from a study of T cell repertoires in cytomegalovirus infection. In the study overall: Public TCR beta signatures provided an indication of both CMV infection and a matching HLA type.

TCRdb reanalysed the reads using MiXCR and keeps one entry per CDR3 protein. The sample carries about 130,000 distinct CDR3 sequences, approximately 9.2% recorded once. Germline V CDR1 and CDR2: SGHTA, FQGNSA. Trimming stripped 6 bases from V and 4 bases from J, with 15 bases between. This CDR3 comprises 15 residues. Notes on the study in general: Summed public TCR beta family frequency identified CMV carriers bearing the relevant HLA.

The specimen sequenced was PBMCs. This TCR was sampled from a human donor in good health (CMV status not recorded). Some clones in this sample may be carry-over from other donors' samples. This rearrangement joins TRBV7-2 to TRBJ2-2; D may be TRBD1 or TRBD2 (5 bases each). The CDR3 DNA reads as TGTGCCAGCAGGCCGCGATCGGGGCCCACCGGGGAGCTGTTTTTT. The encoded protein is CASRPRSGPTGELFF.